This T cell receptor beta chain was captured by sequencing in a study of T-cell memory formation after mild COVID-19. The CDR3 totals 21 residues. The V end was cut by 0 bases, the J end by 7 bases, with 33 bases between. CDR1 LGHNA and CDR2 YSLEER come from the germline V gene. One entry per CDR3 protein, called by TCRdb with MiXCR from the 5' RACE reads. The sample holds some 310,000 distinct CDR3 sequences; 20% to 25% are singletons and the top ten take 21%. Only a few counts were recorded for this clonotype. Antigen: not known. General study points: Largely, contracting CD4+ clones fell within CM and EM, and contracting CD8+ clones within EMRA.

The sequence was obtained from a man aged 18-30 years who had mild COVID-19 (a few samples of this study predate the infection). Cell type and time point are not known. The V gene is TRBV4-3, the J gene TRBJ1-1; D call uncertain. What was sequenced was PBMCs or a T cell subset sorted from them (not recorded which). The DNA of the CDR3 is TGCGCCAGCAGCCAAGATCTTGCCCACCAAGGCATAGCGCCCTTTGGAGATGAAGCTTTCTTT. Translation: CASSQDLAHQGIAPFGDEAFF.